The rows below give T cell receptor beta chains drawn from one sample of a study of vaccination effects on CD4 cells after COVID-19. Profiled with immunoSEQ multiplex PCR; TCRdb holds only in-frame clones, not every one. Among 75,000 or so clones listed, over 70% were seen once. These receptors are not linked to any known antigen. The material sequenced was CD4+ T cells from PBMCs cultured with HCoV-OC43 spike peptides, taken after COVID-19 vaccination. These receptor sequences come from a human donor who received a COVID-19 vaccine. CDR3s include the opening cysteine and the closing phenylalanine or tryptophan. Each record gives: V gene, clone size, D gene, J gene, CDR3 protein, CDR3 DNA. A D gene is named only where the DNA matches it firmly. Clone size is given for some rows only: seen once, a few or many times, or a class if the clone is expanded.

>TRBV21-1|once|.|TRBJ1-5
CARDRAYSNQPQHF
TGTGCCAGGGACAGGGCTTATAGCAATCAGCCCCAGCATTTT
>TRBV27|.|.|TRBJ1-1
CASTPLGGAHTEAFF
TGTGCCAGCACCCCCTTGGGGGGGGCTCACACTGAAGCTTTCTTT
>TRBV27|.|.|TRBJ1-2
CASSLNRNYGYTF
TGTGCCAGCAGTTTAAACAGGAACTATGGCTACACCTTC
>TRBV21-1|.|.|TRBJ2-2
CASSPPPVNTGELFF
TGTGCCAGCAGCCCACCGCCCGTCAACACCGGGGAGCTGTTTTTT
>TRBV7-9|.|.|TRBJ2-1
CASTLRRDSRDEQFF
TGTGCCAGCACTCTACGACGGGATTCACGGGATGAGCAGTTCTTC
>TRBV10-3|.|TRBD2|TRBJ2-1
CAISVGLAGDNEQFF
TGTGCCATCAGTGTTGGTCTAGCGGGGGACAATGAGCAGTTCTTC
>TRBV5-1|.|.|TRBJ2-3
CASSLGILTGRSSTDTQYF
TGCGCCAGCAGCTTGGGGATTCTGACAGGTCGCTCTAGCACAGATACGCAGTATTTT
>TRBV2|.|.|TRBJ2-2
CASSTGPPKGSTGELFF
TGTGCCAGCAGTACTGGGCCCCCCAAGGGTTCCACCGGGGAGCTGTTTTTT
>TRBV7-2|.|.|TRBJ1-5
CASSLGIPSGNQPQHF
TGTGCCAGCAGCTTAGGTATACCAAGTGGCAATCAGCCCCAGCATTTT
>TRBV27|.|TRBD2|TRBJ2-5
CASSTTGRGGGETQYF
TGTGCCAGCAGTACGACAGGTCGGGGGGGCGGGGAGACCCAGTACTTC
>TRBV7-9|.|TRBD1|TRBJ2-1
CASSTNRGLTEQFF
TGTGCCAGCAGCACAAACAGGGGGCTTACTGAGCAGTTCTTC
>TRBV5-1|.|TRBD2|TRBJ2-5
CASSSIAGGLPETQYF
TGCGCCAGCAGCTCTATAGCGGGGGGCCTGCCAGAGACCCAGTACTTC
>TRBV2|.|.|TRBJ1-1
CASNGGPGTEAFF
TGTGCCAGCAACGGGGGGCCGGGCACTGAAGCTTTCTTT
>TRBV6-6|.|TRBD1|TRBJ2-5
CASSYGQGGTQYF
TGTGCCAGCAGTTACGGACAGGGAGGGACCCAGTACTTC
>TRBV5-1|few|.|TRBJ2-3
CASSLYLGSATDTQYF
TGCGCCAGCAGCTTGTATCTCGGCTCGGCTACGGATACGCAGTATTTT
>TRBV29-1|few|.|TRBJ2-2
CSVTRAPTGELFF
TGCAGCGTTACCAGGGCCCCCACCGGGGAGCTGTTTTTT
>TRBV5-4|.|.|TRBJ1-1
CASSLDRANTEAFF
TGTGCCAGCAGCTTGGACAGGGCAAACACTGAAGCTTTCTTT
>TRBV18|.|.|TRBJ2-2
CASSPRAGNTGELFF
TGTGCCAGCTCACCGCGAGCGGGGAACACCGGGGAGCTGTTTTTT
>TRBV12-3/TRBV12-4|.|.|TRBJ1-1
CASTEPPAEAFF
TGTGCCAGCACCGAGCCCCCTGCTGAAGCTTTCTTT
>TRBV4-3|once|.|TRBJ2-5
CASSLVGGKETQYF
TGCGCCAGCAGCCTCGTTGGCGGGAAAGAGACCCAGTACTTC
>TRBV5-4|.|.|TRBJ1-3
CASSLAATAGNTIYF
TGTGCCAGCAGCTTGGCCGCGACAGCGGGAAACACCATATATTTT
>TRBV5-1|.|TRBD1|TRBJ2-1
CASSALGTGFPDEQFF
TGCGCCAGCAGCGCACTCGGGACAGGGTTTCCGGATGAGCAGTTCTTC
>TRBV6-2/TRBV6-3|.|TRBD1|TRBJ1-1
CASSYDRGNTEAFF
TGTGCCAGCAGTTACGACAGGGGGAACACTGAAGCTTTCTTT
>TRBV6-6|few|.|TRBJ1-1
CASSLQRDEAFF
TGTGCCAGCAGCCTCCAGCGGGATGAAGCTTTCTTT
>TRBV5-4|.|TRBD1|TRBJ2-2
CASSRIGTGPGELFF
TGTGCCAGCAGCCGTATTGGGACAGGGCCCGGGGAGCTGTTTTTT
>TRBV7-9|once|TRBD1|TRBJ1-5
CASSTGTGPPQPQHF
TGTGCCAGCAGCACCGGGACAGGGCCCCCTCAGCCCCAGCATTTT
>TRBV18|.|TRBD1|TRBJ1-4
CASSPGQGNEKLFF
TGTGCCAGCTCACCGGGACAGGGTAATGAAAAACTGTTTTTT
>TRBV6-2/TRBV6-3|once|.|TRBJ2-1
CASSYPRDEQFF
TGTGCCAGCAGTTACCCCAGGGATGAGCAGTTCTTC
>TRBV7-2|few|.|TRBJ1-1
CASSQASGLNTEAFF
TGTGCCAGCAGCCAGGCCTCGGGGCTGAACACTGAAGCTTTCTTT
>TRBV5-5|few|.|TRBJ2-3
CASSLTPSLSTDTQYF
TGTGCCAGCAGCTTGACCCCTAGCCTCAGCACAGATACGCAGTATTTT
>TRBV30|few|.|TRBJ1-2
CAWSRTDNYGYTF
TGTGCCTGGAGTAGGACAGACAACTATGGCTACACCTTC
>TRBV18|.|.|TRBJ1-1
CASSPHTLGTNTEAFF
TGTGCCAGCTCACCTCACACCCTCGGAACGAACACTGAAGCTTTCTTT
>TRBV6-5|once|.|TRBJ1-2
CASRKNNYGYTF
TGTGCCAGCAGGAAAAACAACTATGGCTACACCTTC